This entry lists 12 T cell receptor beta chains sequenced from one sample in a study of OX40 agonist ivuxolimab in advanced cancers. The data were produced by immunoSEQ multiplex PCR, yet TCRdb's version contains in-frame clones alone and is incomplete. The sample has 65,000 to 90,000 clones, approximately 85% seen once. The sample consisted of CD4+ or CD8+ T cells sorted from blood, taken in a trial of the OX40 agonist ivuxolimab. The receptors derive from an adult with an advanced solid tumor such as melanoma, head and neck, liver or kidney cancer.

The chain links TRBV2 to TRBJ2-5; TRBD1 is a possible D gene (6 bases). Trimming left V 4 bases short and J 3 bases short, with 9 bases between. The length of the CDR3 is 13 residues. The V gene's germline CDR1 is SNHLY and CDR2 FYNNEI. CDR3 nucleotide sequence: TGTGCCAGCAGTGGGACAGTAAAAGAGACCCAGTACTTC. Its translation: CASSGTVKETQYF. Supplemented by reference TRBV2 and TRBJ2-5, the full variable domain reads EPEVTQTPSHQVTQMGQEVILRCVPISNHLYFYWYRQILGQKVEFLVSFYNNEISEKSEIFDDQFSVERPDGSNFTLKIRSTKLEDSAMYFCASSGTVKETQYFGPGTRLLVL.

This clone was detected only once. The chain is built from TRBV7-2 and TRBJ2-5, with a weak D call TRBD1 (5 bases). TRBJ2-7 matches the DNA end more closely, so the J call is doubtful. The CDR3 has 14 amino acids. The germline CDR1 and CDR2 sequences are SGHTA and FQGNSA. The CDR3 nucleotides are TGTGCCAGCACCACCGACAGCCTCTCCTACGAGCAGTACTTC. It codes for CASTTDSLSYEQYF.

The chain's CDR3 is CASSDSRRTGEKLFF. The CDR3, as DNA: TGCGCCAGCAGTGACTCCAGGCGGACAGGGGAAAAACTGTTTTTT. V and J are TRBV10-2 and TRBJ1-4, with 8 bases that match TRBD1. Germline V gene lookup returns CDR1 WSHSY and CDR2 SAAADI. V lost 3 bases, J lost 8 bases, and 8 bases stayed unmatched. This CDR3 region has 15 residues.

The chain carries TRBV14 and TRBJ1-3; 10 bases fit TRBD1. CDR1 and CDR2 (germline): SGHDN, FVKESK. The CDR3 has 17 residues. The ends lost 4 bases at V and 2 bases at J; junction bases unmatched: 8. The CDR3 loop reads CASSRWGQGNTGNTIYF. In DNA, the CDR3 is TGTGCCAGCAGCCGGTGGGGACAGGGGAATACTGGAAACACCATATATTTT.

This clone occurred once. The chain recombines TRBV19 with TRBJ1-6; TRBD1 matches at 7 bases. This CDR3 region has 16 residues. V lost 5 bases to trimming and J lost 3 bases; unmatched junction nucleotides: 7. CDR1 is LNHDA and CDR2 is SQIVND in the germline V gene (reference sequence). CDR3 residues: CASSLDRANYNSPLHF. The CDR3, as DNA: TGTGCCAGTAGTCTCGACAGGGCGAACTATAATTCACCCCTCCACTTT.

This clone has only a few counts. J is TRBJ2-7 and V is TRBV7-9, with D uncertain. Trimming pared 1 base from V and 4 bases from J, leaving 14 bases between. This CDR3 is built from 15 residues. The germline gives CDR1 SEHNR, CDR2 FQNEAQ (reference sequence). The CDR3 region has the DNA TGTGCCAGCAGCTTAGGTCTCACGCCACCTTACGAGCAGTACTTC. Protein product: CASSLGLTPPYEQYF.

This chain joins TRBV28 and TRBJ2-7, with 8 bases fitting TRBD1. V was pared by 8 bases and J by 6 bases, with 15 bases of the junction left unmatched. The CDR3 runs 15 residues. Per the germline V gene, CDR1 is MDHEN and CDR2 is SYDVKM. The CDR3 sequence: CASYQLAGGATEQYF. For the CDR3, the DNA is TGTGCCAGCTACCAATTGGCAGGGGGCGCGACCGAGCAGTACTTC.

The chain is built from TRBV11-2 and TRBJ2-5, with TRBD2 identical over 7 bases. The CDR3 runs to 15 residues. In germline, CDR1 is SGHAT, CDR2 FQNNGV. Losses at the gene ends were 1 base for V and 4 bases for J; bases not matched to a gene: 6. DNA for the CDR3: TGTGCCAGCAGCTTAGGTGGCGGGAGTCCAGAGACCCAGTACTTC. Its protein product is CASSLGGGSPETQYF. Combining the CDR3 with reference TRBV11-2 and TRBJ2-5 gives the whole variable domain EAGVAQSPRYKIIEKRQSVAFWCNPISGHATLYWYQQILGQGPKLLIQFQNNGVVDDSQLPKDRFSAERLKGVDSTLKIQPAKLEDSAVYLCASSLGGGSPETQYFGPGTRLLVL.

The rearrangement joins TRBV5-6 to TRBJ2-3; no definite D call. V gave up 0 bases and J gave up 2 bases, with 10 bases separating them. CDR1 and CDR2 from the germline V gene are SGHDT and YYEEEE. The CDR3 length is 15 residues. The CDR3, as DNA: TGTGCCAGCAGCTTGGGTCCAGCCTTCACAGATACGCAGTATTTT. As protein: CASSLGPAFTDTQYF. The full variable domain, completed using reference TRBV5-6 and TRBJ2-3, is DAGVTQSPTHLIKTRGQQVTLRCSPKSGHDTVSWYQQALGQGPQFIFQYYEEEERQRGNFPDRFSGHQFPNYSSELNVNALLLGDSALYLCASSLGPAFTDTQYFGPGTRLTVL.

This chain uses TRBV21-1 with TRBJ1-1; the table's D call of TRBD1 was not tested on the DNA. TRBV21-1 is a listed pseudogene. The CDR3 extends over 15 amino acids. As DNA, the CDR3 is TGTGCCAGCAGCGGAGACGACAGGTTTAACACTGAAGCTTTCTTT. This encodes CASSGDDRFNTEAFF.

Points on this clone: This specimen includes other DNA sequences encoding the same CDR3. The genes are TRBV5-1 and TRBJ2-7, with D possibly being TRBD2 (6 bases). The CDR3 length is 12 residues. Germline CDR1 SGHRS, CDR2 YFSETQ. The germline V and J ends were trimmed by 2 bases and 3 bases, with 6 bases remaining between them. CDR3: CASSFGGYEQYF. CDR3 bases: TGCGCCAGCAGCTTCGGGGGCTACGAGCAGTACTTC.

This rearrangement joins TRBV10-2 to TRBJ1-5, with D hard to call. V lost 1 base and J 3 bases, leaving 13 bases between the germline ends. CDR1 WSHSY and CDR2 SAAADI come from the germline V gene. The CDR3 covers 16 residues. CDR3: CASSEWVLGINQPQHF. CDR3 DNA sequence: TGCGCCAGCAGTGAGTGGGTATTGGGTATCAATCAGCCCCAGCATTTT.